This TCR beta chain was found in a study of blood T cell repertoires in COVID-19. Study information: COVID-19 samples collected from the United States, Italy and Spain covered acute and convalescent phases.

This clone was recorded a few times. Here immunoSEQ multiplex PCR was the method, and the copy in TCRdb shows in-frame clones only, minus some. The table lists 150,000 to 200,000 clones, about four fifths of them singletons. Germline V gene lookup returns CDR1 MNHEY and CDR2 SVGAGI. Losses at the gene ends were 8 bases for V and 5 bases for J; bases not matched to a gene: 11. This CDR3 is 15 amino acids long. Assignments of participants to cohorts depended upon their own reported clinical history. Either two negative PCRs, clearance, or symptom resolution qualified Cohort 3 donors as recovered. The genes are TRBV6-5 and TRBJ2-3; 9 bases line up with TRBD2. The clonotype was recovered from a middle-aged man who had recovered from COVID-19. Sequencing input: PBMCs or T cells enriched from blood (not recorded which). For the CDR3, the DNA is TGTGCCAGCCAGGCCTTAGCGGGAGATAAAGATACGCAGTATTTT. Its translation is CASQALAGDKDTQYF.